This T cell receptor beta chain was observed in a study of a mutant IDH1 vaccine in newly diagnosed glioma. Across the study: Among treated patients, around 60% were male and around 40% female, and mean age was about 41 years. Study-wide findings and caveats: Among all patients, vaccine-induced immune responses occurred in approximately 94%.

CDR3 length equals 15 residues. V lost 3 bases and J lost 6; bases outside the gene matches: 5. Looked up from germline, CDR1 is MNHNS and CDR2 is SASEGT. This clone was seen a few times. Its antigen is as yet unknown. The sample's time point: week 47, end of study. Every vaccination contained 300 ug of the mutant IDH1 20-mer peptide and was paired with topical imiquimod. All eight of the vaccinations patients received fell in weeks 1, 3, 5, 7, 11, 15, 19 and 23. Profiled with immunoSEQ multiplex PCR; TCRdb holds only in-frame clones, not every one. The sample holds approximately 50,000 clones; approximately 76% are singletons and the top ten take 4.9%.

The source of this sequence is a woman aged 40 to 49 with glioma. Some clones in this sample may be carry-over from other donors' samples. Sequences were derived from PBMCs, sampled from a glioma patient whose treatment included an IDH1 peptide vaccine. The rearrangement links TRBV6-1 to TRBJ2-1; TRBD2 matches at 10 bases. DNA for the CDR3: TGTGCCAGCAGTGAGTACCAGCGGGGGGGCAATGAGCAGTTCTTC. This sequence encodes CASSEYQRGGNEQFF.